This TCR beta chain appears in the sequencing data of a study of cytomegalovirus exposure and HLA in healthy donors. Likely unrecorded immune exposures existed in these nominally healthy donors. Study-level findings and limits: The authors enumerated 164 TCR beta chains as linked to cytomegalovirus. There was a cluster of highly shared sequence variants that was likely a sequencing artifact.

To note about this clone: Its antigen is unidentified.

PCR used 60 Vbeta primers and 13 Jbeta primers. Profiled with immunoSEQ multiplex PCR; TCRdb holds only in-frame clones, not every one. The table has 100,000 to 120,000 clones, approximately 82% seen once; the top ten hold over 10%. Material for sequencing was PBMCs. The receptor comes from a man aged 25 to 45 in good health and CMV-seropositive.

Written as DNA, the CDR3 is TGTGCCAGCAGCCTCTCTAGCGGGGGGCCCTGGGGGGAGCAGTTCTTC. Translated: CASSLSSGGPWGEQFF. This chain joins TRBV14 and TRBJ2-1, with 11 bases that match TRBD2. Germline lookup yields CDR1 SGHDN and CDR2 FVKESK. The CDR3 runs to 16 residues. V trimming: 4 bases; J trimming: 10 bases; junction bases outside the gene matches: 12.